One and the same sample provided the 10 T cell receptor beta chains below, sequenced in a study of metastatic and nonmetastatic thyroid tumors. Patients underwent thyroid surgery, and none had received any treatment before it. Via MiXCR, TCRdb re-called the PCR reads. Here the sample spans 30,000 to 35,000 clones, about 20% being singletons. Specimen: tumor tissue. All receptors come from a male donor with papillary thyroid cancer or a benign thyroid nodule (not recorded which). Some clones in this sample may be carry-over from other donors' samples.

There are a few counts of this clone. CDR3 in DNA: TGTGCCAGCAGTTTACGATGTTTGGTTTCACCCCTCCACTTT. This encodes CASSLRCLVSPLHF. The chain joins TRBV28 to TRBJ1-6; D not resolved. Trimming stripped 2 bases from V and 9 bases from J, with 11 bases between. From germline, CDR1 is MDHEN and CDR2 SYDVKM. The CDR3 extends over 14 amino acids.

This clone was seen many times. This chain uses TRBV4-3 with TRBJ2-3; possibly TRBD1 for D (6 bases). Germline V gives CDR1 LGHNA, CDR2 YSLEER. This CDR3 comprises 15 residues. V was trimmed by 0 bases and J by 3 bases, leaving 10 bases between them. DNA for the CDR3: TGCGCCAGCAGCCAAGAGGGCAGGGGTACAGATACGCAGTATTTT. Protein product: CASSQEGRGTDTQYF.

This clone has a handful of counts. This chain links TRBV12-3 or TRBV12-4 with TRBJ2-6; D is undetermined. This CDR3 has 12 residues. Deletions cut 9 bases from V and 0 bases from J, with 3 bases between. The CDR3 loop reads CASASGANVLTF. The CDR3, as DNA: TGTGCCAGTGCCTCTGGGGCCAACGTCCTGACTTTC.

The gene calls are TRBV20-1 and TRBJ2-1, with unresolved D. This CDR3 region has 16 residues. From germline, CDR1 is DFQATT and CDR2 SNEGSKA (reference sequence). V lost 0 bases, J lost 0 bases, and 12 bases lay in between. This CDR3 reads CSARDPMQSSYNEQFF. The CDR3 DNA reads as TGCAGTGCTAGAGATCCGATGCAGAGCTCCTACAATGAGCAGTTCTTC.

Concerning this clone: One end of the junction does not line up with germline, which may come from a read error. The chain links TRBV5-1 to TRBJ2-7; no clear D. Germline V lookup: CDR1 SGHRS, CDR2 YFSETQ. This CDR3 spans 14 amino acids. In DNA, the CDR3 is TGCGCCGGCAGATTGGCCCCAGCCTCCTACGAGCAGTACTTC. It is translated as CAGRLAPASYEQYF.

As to this clone: One end of the junction fails to match germline, which may point to a read error. The chain has TRBV12-3 or TRBV12-4 and TRBJ2-1; TRBD2 matches 12 bases. This CDR3 comprises 15 residues. DNA of the CDR3: TGTGTCAGCAGTGGGTCTAGCGGGAGGGCCTTGGAGCAGTTCTTC. As protein: CVSSGSSGRALEQFF.

This clone was counted once. The rearrangement joins TRBV30 to TRBJ1-1; D ambiguous. The CDR3 is 13 residues long. Germline loops: CDR1 GTSNPN, CDR2 SVGIG (reference sequence). The germline V and J ends were trimmed by 1 base and 0 bases, with 6 bases remaining between them. The CDR3 DNA is TGTGCCTGGAGTGCCGTGATGAACACTGAAGCTTTCTTT. Translating gives CAWSAVMNTEAFF.

This clone was counted between two and nine times. The chain is built from TRBV6-4 and TRBJ2-7; no firm D call. Germline V lookup: CDR1 MRHNA, CDR2 SNTAGT. This CDR3 contains 11 residues. V dropped 3 bases and J dropped 3 bases, with 3 bases sitting between them. CDR3 in DNA: TGTGCCAGCAGTGAGTTCTACGAGCAGTACTTC. Protein sequence: CASSEFYEQYF.

Note on this clone: The junction shows a germline mismatch at one end, possibly a read error. The gene calls are TRBV11-2 and TRBJ1-5, with D unclear. The CDR3 runs 15 residues. Germline assignment: CDR1 SGHAT and CDR2 FQNNGV. DNA of the CDR3: TGTGCCAGCAGCTTAGATGGCGATAGCAATCAGCCCCAGCACTTT. Translation gives CASSLDGDSNQPQHF.

V is TRBV2 and J is TRBJ2-1, with TRBD2 matching over 8 bases. Germline V gene data show CDR1 as SNHLY and CDR2 as FYNNEI. V shed 6 bases and J 8 bases; nucleotides not matched to a gene: 9. This CDR3 has 14 residues. The CDR3 spells CASRPGGGRHEQFF. The CDR3 DNA sequence: TGTGCCAGCAGACCGGGGGGGGGGAGACATGAGCAGTTCTTC.